A selection of T cell receptor beta chains follows, all from one sample in a study of T cells after yellow fever vaccination. TCRdb redid the calling of the 5' RACE reads with MiXCR, one entry per CDR3 protein. Of some 350,000 distinct CDR3 sequences in the sample, approximately 4.2% were seen once. The sample was PBMCs, taken 5 days after the yellow fever booster vaccination. The receptors stem from a man younger than 35 who received the YFV17D yellow fever vaccine. Both conserved end residues are part of each CDR3. A D gene is named only where the DNA matches it firmly. Size is stated for part of the rows, as once, few or many counts, or as a class when the clone is expanded.

d_call	v_call	clone_size	j_call	cdr3_length	cdr3_nt	cdr3_aa
-	TRBV27	few	TRBJ2-2	16	TGTGCCAGCAGTGTCCAGGGGCCAATAGACACCGGGGAGCTGTTTTTT	CASSVQGPIDTGELFF
-	TRBV4-1	few	TRBJ2-3	15	TGCGCCAGCAGCCCCTTCGCGAGGGGGAGAGATACGCAGTATTTT	CASSPFARGRDTQYF
-	TRBV4-2	many	TRBJ2-5	15	TGTGCCAGCAGCCAAGGTGGGTTGGAGGCAGAGACCCAGTACTTC	CASSQGGLEAETQYF
TRBD1	TRBV28	few	TRBJ1-5	14	TGTGCCAGCAGTCCTGACAGGGCCTTAGTGCCCCAGCATTTT	CASSPDRALVPQHF
-	TRBV4-1	-	TRBJ1-1	15	TGCGCCAGCAGCCAAGGAGTGAACTCAGAGGTTGAAGCTTTCTTT	CASSQGVNSEVEAFF
TRBD2	TRBV15	-	TRBJ2-1	17	TGTGCCACCAGCAGAGATTGGCTTTCTAGCGGTCACAATGAGCAGTTCTTC	CATSRDWLSSGHNEQFF
-	TRBV12-3/TRBV12-4	few	TRBJ2-3	13	TGTGCCAGCAGTTTAGACCCCGGGGATACGCAGTATTTT	CASSLDPGDTQYF
-	TRBV20-1	-	TRBJ2-7	13	TGCAGTGCTACTAGACGACGGGCTATTGAGCAGTACTTC	CSATRRRAIEQYF
-	TRBV5-1	few	TRBJ1-1	16	TGCGCCAGCAGCTTGGGGGGGACCTTTACCGCCCTTGAAGCTTTCTTT	CASSLGGTFTALEAFF
-	TRBV6-5	few	TRBJ1-6	14	TGTGCCAGCAGTTACGTTCAGGGAGAATCACCCCTCCACTTT	CASSYVQGESPLHF
-	TRBV5-5	-	TRBJ2-5	15	TGTGCCAGCAGCTTGGCAGGGTACCCGCAAGAGACCCAGTACTTC	CASSLAGYPQETQYF
-	TRBV6-2/TRBV6-3	-	TRBJ2-5	12	TGTGCCAGTCTACAGGGAGGAGAGACCCAGTACTTC	CASLQGGETQYF
-	TRBV12-3/TRBV12-4	many	TRBJ1-5	15	TGTGCCAGCAGTTTGCTGGGCGTCGCCGGTCAGCCCCAGCATTTT	CASSLLGVAGQPQHF
TRBD2	TRBV10-2	few	TRBJ2-1	15	TGCGCCAGCAGTGAGGGACTAGCGCGGTACAATGAGCAGTTCTTC	CASSEGLARYNEQFF
TRBD2	TRBV4-1	few	TRBJ2-3	17	TGCGCCAGCAGCCAACCGATCTTGCGGGGGGGCACAGATACGCAGTATTTT	CASSQPILRGGTDTQYF
-	TRBV29-1	-	TRBJ1-2	13	TGCAGCGTTGACGCGGGCGGGGACTATGGCTACACCTTC	CSVDAGGDYGYTF
TRBD2	TRBV12-3/TRBV12-4	-	TRBJ2-1	17	TGTGCCAGCAGTTTAGCAAGTCGGCTAGCGGCATACAATGAGCAGTTCTTC	CASSLASRLAAYNEQFF
-	TRBV10-3	-	TRBJ1-5	12	TGTGCCATCAGCCTGGACAGTCAGCCCCAGCATTTT	CAISLDSQPQHF
-	TRBV6-1	many	TRBJ2-5	14	TGTGCCAGCAGTGGGGGCACAGGGATGGAGACCCAGTACTTC	CASSGGTGMETQYF
TRBD2	TRBV6-5	few	TRBJ2-2	13	TGTGCCAGCAGACGCGGCGGGAGCGGGGAGCTGTTTTTT	CASRRGGSGELFF
TRBD2	TRBV29-1	-	TRBJ2-1	13	TGCAGCGTCCTAGCGGGGGGACCGATGGGGCAGTTCTTC	CSVLAGGPMGQFF
-	TRBV12-3/TRBV12-4	few	TRBJ1-5	16	TGTGCCAGCAGTTTAAGGTCAGGGCAAGGCAATCAGCCCCAGCATTTT	CASSLRSGQGNQPQHF
-	TRBV15	few	TRBJ1-4	14	TGTGCCACCAGCAGAGAGTCAGGGGTTGAAAAACTGTTTTTT	CATSRESGVEKLFF
-	TRBV7-9	few	TRBJ2-7	12	TGTGCCAGCAGCCCGACGGCCTACGAGCAGTACTTC	CASSPTAYEQYF
-	TRBV21-1	few	TRBJ1-2	15	TGTGCCAGCAGCAAAGCCGGACAGGGGGCCTATGGCTACACCTTC	CASSKAGQGAYGYTF
TRBD1	TRBV30	many	TRBJ1-5	13	TGTGCCTGGAGTGGACAGGGAGATAGGCCCCAGCATTTT	CAWSGQGDRPQHF
TRBD1	TRBV5-1	-	TRBJ2-7	14	TGCGCCAGCAGCCAACAGGGGGCTTTCTACGAGCAGTACTTC	CASSQQGAFYEQYF
TRBD1	TRBV5-1	few	TRBJ2-1	15	TGCGCCAGCAGCACTGACAGGGGAACGGACAATGAGCAGTTCTTC	CASSTDRGTDNEQFF
-	TRBV18	few	TRBJ2-2	14	TGTGCCAGCTCACCCACCGGTCGGACCGGGGAGCTGTTTTTT	CASSPTGRTGELFF
TRBD2	TRBV7-2	-	TRBJ2-5	17	TGTGCCAGCAGCTTAGTAGTGGTAGCGGGGGGCCAAGAGACCCAGTACTTC	CASSLVVVAGGQETQYF
TRBD1	TRBV6-5	many	TRBJ2-4	16	TGTGCCAGCAGTACCGGGACAGGGGCGGCCAAAAACATTCAGTACTTC	CASSTGTGAAKNIQYF
TRBD2	TRBV7-2	few	TRBJ2-3	17	TGTGCCAGCAGCCCGCGGACTAGCGGGGGGGCGTCAGATACGCAGTATTTT	CASSPRTSGGASDTQYF
-	TRBV7-8	-	TRBJ1-1	15	TGTGCCAGCAGCTTTTACTTAGGACCGAACACTGAAGCTTTCTTT	CASSFYLGPNTEAFF
-	TRBV20-1	many	TRBJ2-3	16	TGCAGTGCTAGAGATAGCCGAGCAGCTAGCACAGATACGCAGTATTTT	CSARDSRAASTDTQYF
TRBD1	TRBV18	-	TRBJ2-5	16	TGTGCCAGCTCACCTCCGGGACAGAGGGGACGAGAGACCCAGTACTTC	CASSPPGQRGRETQYF
-	TRBV6-6	-	TRBJ1-4	16	TGTGCCAGCAGCGATGGGGGGGCGCTTCGGACTGAAAAACTGTTTTTT	CASSDGGALRTEKLFF
-	TRBV29-1	many	TRBJ2-3	16	TGCAGCGTTGAAGATCGCTGGAACGGTTGGCCAGATACGCAGTATTTT	CSVEDRWNGWPDTQYF